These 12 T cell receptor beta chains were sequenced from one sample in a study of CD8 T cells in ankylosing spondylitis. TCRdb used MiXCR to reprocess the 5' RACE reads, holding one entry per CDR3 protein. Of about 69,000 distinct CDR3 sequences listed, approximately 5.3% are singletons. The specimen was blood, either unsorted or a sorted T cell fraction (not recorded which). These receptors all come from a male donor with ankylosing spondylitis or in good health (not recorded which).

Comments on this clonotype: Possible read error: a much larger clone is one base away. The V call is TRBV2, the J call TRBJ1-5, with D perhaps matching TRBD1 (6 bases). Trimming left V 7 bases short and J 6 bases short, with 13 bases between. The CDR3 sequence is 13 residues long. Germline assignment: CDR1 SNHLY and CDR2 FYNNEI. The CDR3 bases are TGTGCCAGCACCGAGGGGGGCAGTCAGCCCCAGCATTTT. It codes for CASTEGGSQPQHF.

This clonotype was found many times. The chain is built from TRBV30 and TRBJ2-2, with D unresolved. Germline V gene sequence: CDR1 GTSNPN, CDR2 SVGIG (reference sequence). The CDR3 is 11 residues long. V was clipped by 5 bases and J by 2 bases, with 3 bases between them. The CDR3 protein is CAWGNTGELFF. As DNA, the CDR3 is TGTGCCTGGGGTAACACCGGGGAGCTGTTTTTT.

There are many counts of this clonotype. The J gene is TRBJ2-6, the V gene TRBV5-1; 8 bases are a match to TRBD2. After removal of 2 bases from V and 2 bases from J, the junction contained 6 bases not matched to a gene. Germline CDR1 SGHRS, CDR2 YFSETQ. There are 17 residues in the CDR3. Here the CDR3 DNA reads TGCGCCAGCAGCTTTTCCCGGGGGGGCCCTGGGGCCAACGTCCTGACTTTC. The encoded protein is CASSFSRGGPGANVLTF.

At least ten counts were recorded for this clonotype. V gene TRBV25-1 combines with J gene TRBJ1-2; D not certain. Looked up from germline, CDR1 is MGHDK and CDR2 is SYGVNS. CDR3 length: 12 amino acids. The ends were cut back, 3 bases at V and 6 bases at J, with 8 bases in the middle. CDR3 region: CASSDFTHGYTF. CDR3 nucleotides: TGTGCCAGCAGTGATTTTACTCATGGCTACACCTTC.

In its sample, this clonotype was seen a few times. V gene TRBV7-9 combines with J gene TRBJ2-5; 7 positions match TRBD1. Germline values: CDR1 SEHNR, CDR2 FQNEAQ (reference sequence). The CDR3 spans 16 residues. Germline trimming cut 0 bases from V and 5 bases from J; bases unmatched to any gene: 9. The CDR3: CASSLAGGFIVETQYF. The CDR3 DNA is TGTGCCAGCAGCTTAGCAGGGGGCTTTATCGTGGAGACCCAGTACTTC.

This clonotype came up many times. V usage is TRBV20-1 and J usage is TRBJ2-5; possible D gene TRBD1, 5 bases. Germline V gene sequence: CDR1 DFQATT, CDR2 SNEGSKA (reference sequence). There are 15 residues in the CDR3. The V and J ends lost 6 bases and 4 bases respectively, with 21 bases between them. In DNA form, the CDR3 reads TGCAGTGCGCTAATGTTTGGGGCAGTCGGAGAGACCCAGTACTTC. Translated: CSALMFGAVGETQYF.

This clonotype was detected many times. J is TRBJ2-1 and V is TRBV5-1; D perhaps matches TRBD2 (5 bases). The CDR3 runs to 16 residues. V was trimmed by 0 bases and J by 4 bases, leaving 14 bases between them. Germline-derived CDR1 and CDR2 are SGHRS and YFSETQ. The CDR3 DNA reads TGCGCCAGCAGCTTGGTGGGCGGGTTCCCTTACAATGAGCAGTTCTTC. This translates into CASSLVGGFPYNEQFF.

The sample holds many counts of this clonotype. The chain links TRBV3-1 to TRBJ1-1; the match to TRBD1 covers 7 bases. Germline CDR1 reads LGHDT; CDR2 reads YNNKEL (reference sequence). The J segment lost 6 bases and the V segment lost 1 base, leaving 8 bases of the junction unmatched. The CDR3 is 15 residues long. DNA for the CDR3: TGTGCCAGCAGCCAAGTTGATAGCCAGGGGGCTGAAGCTTTCTTT. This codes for CASSQVDSQGAEAFF.

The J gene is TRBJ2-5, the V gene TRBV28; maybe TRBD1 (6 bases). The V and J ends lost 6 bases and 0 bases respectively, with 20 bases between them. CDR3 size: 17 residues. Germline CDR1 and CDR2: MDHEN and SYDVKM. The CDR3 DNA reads TGTGCCAGCAGGATACTAGATGGGGGCAACAACCAAGAGACCCAGTACTTC. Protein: CASRILDGGNNQETQYF. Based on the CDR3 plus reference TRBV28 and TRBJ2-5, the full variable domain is DVKVTQSSRYLVKRTGEKVFLECVQDMDHENMFWYRQDPGLGLRLIYFSYDVKMKEKGDIPEGYSVSREKKERFSLILESASTNQTSMYLCASRILDGGNNQETQYFGPGTRLLVL.

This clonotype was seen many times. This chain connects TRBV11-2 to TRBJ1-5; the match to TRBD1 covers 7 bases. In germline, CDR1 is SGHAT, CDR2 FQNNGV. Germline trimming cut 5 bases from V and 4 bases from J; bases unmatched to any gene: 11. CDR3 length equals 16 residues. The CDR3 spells CASSRLLGQKNQPQHF. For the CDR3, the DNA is TGTGCCAGCAGCCGACTCCTGGGACAGAAGAATCAGCCCCAGCATTTT.

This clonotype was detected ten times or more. This CDR3 is CASSSPGQASYEQYF. DNA of the CDR3: TGTGCCAGCAGTTCACCGGGACAAGCCTCCTACGAGCAGTACTTC. This rearrangement joins TRBV27 to TRBJ2-7, with D possibly matching TRBD1 (6 bases). The germline CDR1 and CDR2 sequences are MNHEY and SMNVEV (reference sequence). Trimming removed 4 bases at V and 0 bases at J, with 13 bases between. CDR3 length: 15 residues.

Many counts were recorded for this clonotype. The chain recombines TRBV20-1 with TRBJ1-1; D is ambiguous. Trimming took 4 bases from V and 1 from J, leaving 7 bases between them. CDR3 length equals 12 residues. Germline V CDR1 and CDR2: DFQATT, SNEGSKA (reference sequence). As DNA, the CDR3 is TGCAGTGCTATCCGGTCGAACACTGAAGCTTTCTTT. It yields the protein CSAIRSNTEAFF.